This T cell receptor (beta chain) originates from a study of blood T cell repertoires in COVID-19 (dated by TCRdb to about 2020). In terms of the full investigation: Collaborator samples came from the United States, Italy and Spain and covered acute and convalescent phases of COVID-19. A freely available public database, intended as a resource for researchers studying the immune response to SARS-CoV-2, is where the repertoires were released. The prospective study material was composed of cDNA or gDNA derived from T cells, B-cell-depleted T cells, or PBMCs. Sample metadata almost always included a de-identified subject ID, COVID-19 status, age in years and sex. The dataset comprised deeply sampled blood TCRbeta repertoires from subjects exposed to, actively infected with, or recovered from COVID-19. The samples were drawn from the first 160 participants of the ongoing ImmuneRACE study and from some 1,300 subjects provided by 6 global collaborators. Where HLA class I and class II types were available, the types were taken from metadata supplied by the sample provider, not from assay-based typing.

Enrolling through a virtual design, the prospective study's participants ranged in age from roughly 18 to 89 years and lived across 24 United States geographic areas. In the prospective study, participants were assigned to cohorts based on the clinical history participants reported in a screening survey and a study questionnaire. In the prospective study, whole blood, serum and a nasopharyngeal or oropharyngeal swab were collected from each participant by mobile phlebotomists. Over a roughly two-month period, participants in the prospective study had the option of providing additional blood draws and questionnaires. Before DNA extraction, prospective study blood samples were shipped either frozen or at room temperature. What the work shows at the level of the full study, not this receptor alone: The amount of clinical and demographic metadata varied by source and participant and was provided uncurated.

TCRbeta CDR3 regions were amplified from genomic DNA by means of the immunoSEQ Assay, a bias-controlled multiplex PCR. In the paper's pipeline: The number of nucleated cells in each sample was estimated by amplification of reference gene primers within the assay. To quantify the absolute abundance of each unique TCRbeta CDR3 rearrangement, sequence reads were collapsed and filtered. For each sample, productive Simpson clonality was calculated as the square root of Simpson's diversity index over productive rearrangements. Entries here come from immuneACCESS through TCRdb and include only in-frame sequences with V and J called. Some clones fail to appear in such tables; in the studies checked, an unresolved V gene covers under half of the shortfall, and the cause of the remainder is unknown. The DNA was the basis for D and trimming; V, J and clone size are from that table. Within this sample are about 180,000 clones, with roughly 87% of them counted one time only. The ten largest make up 1% to 1.5% of the sample.

V is shortened by 9 bases, J by 6 bases, and the region joining them spans 6 bases. According to the germline V gene (reference sequence), CDR1 reads LNHDA and CDR2 reads SQIVND. The CDR3, cysteine through phenylalanine, is 10 amino acids long. This entry keeps only the CDR3 DNA: 30 bases, framed from base 1. Concerning this clone: There is no known antigen for this receptor. No much larger clone is present one base from it, and per-base qualities are unavailable.

Sequenced: PBMCs or T cells enriched from blood (not recorded which). Here the chain combines TRBV19 and TRBJ2-1; too little of a D gene remains to name it. The sequence was obtained from a human donor with acute COVID-19. The donor label of this sample is uncertain. For the CDR3, the sequence is CARTRNEQFF. The DNA is as follows: TGTGCCAGAACTCGCAATGAGCAGTTCTTC.